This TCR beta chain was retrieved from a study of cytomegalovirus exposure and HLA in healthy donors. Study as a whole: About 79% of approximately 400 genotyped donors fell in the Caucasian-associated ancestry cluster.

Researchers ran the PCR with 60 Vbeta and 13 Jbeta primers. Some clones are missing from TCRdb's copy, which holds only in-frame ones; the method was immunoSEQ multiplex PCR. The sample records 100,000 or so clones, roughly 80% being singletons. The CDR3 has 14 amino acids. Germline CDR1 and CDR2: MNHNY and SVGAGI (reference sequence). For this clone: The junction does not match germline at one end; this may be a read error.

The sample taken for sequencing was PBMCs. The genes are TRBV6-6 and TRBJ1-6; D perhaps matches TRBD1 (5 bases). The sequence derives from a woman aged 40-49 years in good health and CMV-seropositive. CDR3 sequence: CASSLTATPDGINF. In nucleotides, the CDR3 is TGTGCCAGCAGCCTGACAGCAACTCCCGATGGGATCAACTTT.